This T cell receptor (beta chain) was recorded in a study of blood T cell repertoires in COVID-19. The overall study: Both acute and convalescent COVID-19 samples were obtained from the United States, Italy and Spain. Sources were T cells, B-cell-depleted T cells, or PBMCs; the material itself was cDNA or gDNA.

The CDR3 consists of 13 residues. Trimming cost V 4 bases and J 1 base, with 5 bases left between them. CDR1 MRHNA and CDR2 SNTAGT come from the germline V gene. Original analysis: Amplification with reference gene primers provided the estimates of nucleated cell counts. Here immunoSEQ multiplex PCR was the method, and the copy in TCRdb shows in-frame clones only, minus some. V and J calls and clone size are copied from that table; D and trimming were computed from the DNA. The table has some 37,000 clones, 85% to 90% seen once. This receptor was taken from a man in his forties or fifties in a cohort sampled during active COVID-19. The chain employs TRBV6-4 and TRBJ1-5; D gene uncertain. The sample consisted of peripheral blood. This CDR3 reads CASSAYSNQPQHF. CDR3 DNA: TGTGCCAGCAGTGCCTACAGCAATCAGCCCCAGCATTTT.